Each of the 26 T cell receptor beta chains below was sequenced from the same sample in a study of CD8+ T cells in alopecia areata. Extracted RNA was reverse transcribed, and the resulting cDNA served as sequencing template. The repertoire was sequenced with immunoSEQ multiplex PCR; TCRdb's copy has only in-frame clones and lacks some. The data show about 150,000 clones, 40% to 50% seen once. The sequencing sample was made of CD4+ T cells sorted from blood. The receptors derive from a human donor with alopecia areata.

This clone was detected only a few times. The chain uses TRBV27 and TRBJ2-1; TRBD2 is a possible D gene (6 bases). This CDR3 comprises 16 residues. V was trimmed by 5 bases and J by 4 bases, leaving 18 bases between them. Looked up from germline, CDR1 is MNHEY and CDR2 is SMNVEV (reference sequence). Written as DNA, the CDR3 is TGTGCCAGCAGTCAAGGAGGAGGGCCCCATTACAATGAGCAGTTCTTC. Translated: CASSQGGGPHYNEQFF.

As to this clone: This sequence may be a read error, since a much larger clone differs from it by one base. The chain recombines TRBV27 with TRBJ2-2; D gene uncertain. The germline V gene encodes CDR1 MNHEY and CDR2 SMNVEV (reference sequence). Trimming pared 1 base from V and 7 bases from J, leaving 4 bases between. The CDR3 has 12 residues. The DNA of the CDR3 is TGTGCCAGCAGTTTATTCAGCGGGGAGCTGTTTTTT. This gives the protein CASSLFSGELFF.

The rearrangement joins TRBV30 to TRBJ1-2; maybe TRBD1 (6 bases). Trimming removed 3 bases at V and 8 bases at J, with 13 bases between. CDR3 length equals 12 residues. Germline CDR1 reads GTSNPN; CDR2 reads SVGIG (reference sequence). The chain's CDR3 is CAWSDNRDGYTF. CDR3 coding DNA: TGTGCCTGGAGCGATAACAGGGACGGCTACACCTTC.

The table lists this clone with a few counts. The chain recombines TRBV29-1 with TRBJ2-7; tentatively, D is TRBD1 (6 bases). V was shortened by 4 bases and J by 6 bases, with 16 bases between the two germline ends. The CDR3 has 13 residues. Germline V gene data show CDR1 as SQVTM and CDR2 as ANQGSEA. CDR3 in DNA: TGCAGCGTTGGCGCAGGGGTAAATTTCGAGCAGTACTTC. Protein: CSVGAGVNFEQYF.

This clone was found a few times. The chain links TRBV29-1 to TRBJ1-2; D call uncertain. With 4 bases removed from V and 1 base from J, the gap between germline ends came to 7 bases. CDR1 and CDR2 from the germline V gene are SQVTM and ANQGSEA. The CDR3 extends over 12 amino acids. The CDR3 bases are TGCAGCGTTGTCGTAAATAACTATGGCTACACCTTC. It codes for CSVVVNNYGYTF.

The chain couples TRBV30 to TRBJ2-6; possibly TRBD2 for D (6 bases). The CDR3 has 17 amino acids. V was pared by 2 bases and J by 1 base, with 15 bases between. Germline V gene data show CDR1 as GTSNPN and CDR2 as SVGIG (reference sequence). DNA of the CDR3: TGTGCCTGGAGTCAGCACGGGAGCCCGTCTGGGGCCAACGTCCTGACTTTC. Its protein product is CAWSQHGSPSGANVLTF.

By proportion, this clone is medium-sized. The V call is TRBV5-4, the J call TRBJ2-2; D might be TRBD1 (5 bases). Germline V CDR1 and CDR2: SGHNT, YYREEE (reference sequence). V lost 0 bases, J lost 4 bases, and 13 bases lay in between. The CDR3 runs 16 residues. CDR3 nucleotides: TGTGCCAGCAGCTTGGTGGCCAGGGTGGGCACCGGGGAGCTGTTTTTT. This translates into CASSLVARVGTGELFF. The whole variable domain, remainder taken from reference TRBV5-4 and TRBJ2-2, is ETGVTQSPTHLIKTRGQQVTLRCSSQSGHNTVSWYQQALGQGPQFIFQYYREEENGRGNFPPRFSGLQFPNYSSELNVNALELDDSALYLCASSLVARVGTGELFFGEGSRLTVL.

This clone came up a few times. This chain joins TRBV12-5 and TRBJ2-1; 10 bases are a match to TRBD1. This CDR3 contains 14 residues. V lost 9 bases to trimming and J lost 7 bases; unmatched junction nucleotides: 9. In germline, CDR1 is LGHNT, CDR2 FRNRAP. CDR3 amino acids: CASSPGQGRNEQFF. The CDR3 DNA follows: TGTGCTAGCTCACCGGGACAGGGGCGGAATGAGCAGTTCTTC.

In this sample, this clone turned up a few times. The V and J genes are TRBV7-8 and TRBJ2-1, with D uncertain. Germline V gives CDR1 SGHVS, CDR2 FQNEAQ. V was trimmed by 2 bases and J by 6 bases, leaving 11 bases between them. The CDR3 runs to 14 residues. CDR3 residues: CASSLLTAVNEQFF. The CDR3 DNA is TGTGCCAGCAGCTTACTTACTGCCGTCAATGAGCAGTTCTTC. Looking up the rest from reference TRBV7-8 and TRBJ2-1 gives the full variable domain: GAGVSQSPRYKVAKRGQDVALRCDPISGHVSLFWYQQALGQGPEFLTYFQNEAQLDKSGLPSDRFFAERPEGSVSTLKIQRTQQEDSAVYLCASSLLTAVNEQFFGPGTRLTVL.

This clone was picked up a small number of times. This rearrangement joins TRBV5-6 to TRBJ2-1, with TRBD1 matching 8 bases. V shed 4 bases and J 9 bases; nucleotides not matched to a gene: 6. This CDR3 region has 13 residues. Germline values: CDR1 SGHDT, CDR2 YYEEEE. In nucleotides, the CDR3 is TGTGCCAGCAGCGCCATACAGGGGGGTGAGCAGTTCTTC. This translates into CASSAIQGGEQFF.

The chain is built from TRBV29-1 and TRBJ1-5; 10 bases fit TRBD1. J lost 5 bases, V lost 6 bases, and 7 bases had no gene match. Germline V gene data show CDR1 as SQVTM and CDR2 as ANQGSEA. The CDR3 consists of 14 residues. The chain's CDR3 is CSVRQGASDQPQHF. The CDR3 bases are TGCAGCGTGAGACAGGGGGCGTCGGATCAGCCCCAGCATTTT.

This chain uses TRBV9 with TRBJ1-1; D is unresolved. The CDR3 runs 15 residues. Germline V gene lookup returns CDR1 SGDLS and CDR2 YYNGEE. V shed 6 bases and J shed 0 bases, with 15 bases lying between them. Written as DNA, the CDR3 is TGTGCCAGCAATCCCCTCGGCCGGATGAACACTGAAGCTTTCTTT. It is translated as CASNPLGRMNTEAFF.

The V call is TRBV19, the J call TRBJ2-7; D call uncertain. The CDR3 loop spans 14 amino acids. V was pared by 5 bases and J by 6 bases, with 17 bases between. Germline CDR1 reads LNHDA; CDR2 reads SQIVND (reference sequence). DNA of the CDR3: TGTGCCAGTAGTTTGGGAAGAGCCCCCCGCGAGCAGTACTTC. Protein product: CASSLGRAPREQYF. The full variable domain, in which reference TRBV19 and TRBJ2-7 provide the parts outside the CDR3, is DGGITQSPKYLFRKEGQNVTLSCEQNLNHDAMYWYRQDPGQGLRLIYYSQIVNDFQKGDIAEGYSVSREKKESFPLTVTSAQKNPTAFYLCASSLGRAPREQYFGPGTRLTVT.

The table lists this clone with a few counts. The same CDR3 is also encoded by other DNA sequences in this sample. V is TRBV29-1 and J is TRBJ2-7; 7 bases map to TRBD1. Per the germline V gene, CDR1 is SQVTM and CDR2 is ANQGSEA. This CDR3 is 12 amino acids long. J lost 1 base, V lost 6 bases, and 3 bases had no gene match. The DNA of the CDR3 is TGCAGCGTCTCGGGACAGTCCTACGAGCAGTACTTC. Translating it yields CSVSGQSYEQYF.

The chain recombines TRBV29-1 with TRBJ1-2, with 12 bases that match TRBD1. After removal of 3 bases from V and 8 bases from J, the junction contained 1 base not matched to a gene. This CDR3 contains 12 residues. CDR1 is SQVTM, CDR2 ANQGSEA, per germline. The CDR3 DNA is TGCAGCGTTGAGGGACAGGGGGCAGGCTACACCTTC. Amino acids: CSVEGQGAGYTF.

The chain joins TRBV27 to TRBJ1-1; D is unclear. V lost 3 bases to trimming and J lost 5 bases, with 16 bases between them. Germline assignment: CDR1 MNHEY and CDR2 SMNVEV (reference sequence). CDR3 size: 15 residues. The CDR3 DNA sequence: TGTGCCAGCAGTTTCCTTCGGGGTCCGATGACTGAAGCTTTCTTT. It is translated as CASSFLRGPMTEAFF.

CDR3 nucleotides: TGCGCCAGCAGCTTTGATCTAGCGCTAGAGACCCAGTACTTC. It yields the protein CASSFDLALETQYF. The chain uses TRBV5-1 and TRBJ2-5, with D perhaps matching TRBD2 (6 bases). CDR1 is SGHRS and CDR2 is YFSETQ in the germline V gene. V was shortened by 2 bases and J by 4 bases, with 12 bases between the two germline ends. CDR3 length equals 14 residues.

This clone was seen a handful of times. The CDR3 DNA reads TGTGCCAGTAGTATAGATCGTAAAGGGGCAGCCCCTAACTATGGCTACACCTTC. Translated, it gives CASSIDRKGAAPNYGYTF. The gene calls are TRBV19 and TRBJ1-2, with D possibly TRBD1 on 5 matching bases. The germline V gene has CDR1 LNHDA and CDR2 SQIVND (reference sequence). V gave up 0 bases and J gave up 0 bases, with 17 bases separating them. The CDR3 is 18 amino acids. Filled out from reference TRBV19 and TRBJ1-2, the complete variable domain reads DGGITQSPKYLFRKEGQNVTLSCEQNLNHDAMYWYRQDPGQGLRLIYYSQIVNDFQKGDIAEGYSVSREKKESFPLTVTSAQKNPTAFYLCASSIDRKGAAPNYGYTFGSGTRLTVV.

This clone was observed a few times. The chain links TRBV5-1 to TRBJ2-5; D is undetermined. This CDR3 comprises 13 residues. Germline CDR1 and CDR2: SGHRS and YFSETQ. V lost 2 bases and J lost 0, with 5 bases in between. CDR3 sequence: CASSLLDQETQYF. The CDR3 region has the DNA TGCGCCAGCAGCTTACTGGACCAAGAGACCCAGTACTTC.

J is TRBJ1-1 and V is TRBV6-5; D is undetermined. CDR3 size: 13 residues. V lost 5 bases and J 2 bases, leaving 9 bases between the germline ends. Germline CDR1 is MNHEY and CDR2 is SVGAGI. CDR3 protein: CASSLNRNTEAFF. In DNA, the CDR3 is TGTGCCAGCAGTCTCAACAGAAACACTGAAGCTTTCTTT.

The rearrangement links TRBV6-5 to TRBJ2-6, with D hard to call. There are 15 residues in the CDR3. V dropped 2 bases and J dropped 2 bases, with 7 bases sitting between them. Germline V gene lookup returns CDR1 MNHEY and CDR2 SVGAGI. The CDR3 loop is CASSYLPPGANVLTF. CDR3 coding DNA: TGTGCCAGCAGTTACCTCCCGCCTGGGGCCAACGTCCTGACTTTC.

This clone was observed a few times. The chain recombines TRBV7-8 with TRBJ2-2; D not resolved. This CDR3 has 13 residues. Germline lookup yields CDR1 SGHVS and CDR2 FQNEAQ. Trimming removed 4 bases from V and 8 bases from J, with 11 bases in between. In nucleotides, the CDR3 is TGTGCCAGCAGCTACGCCAATGGGGGGGAGCTGTTTTTT. Amino acids: CASSYANGGELFF.

The gene calls are TRBV30 and TRBJ1-1; D is perhaps TRBD1 (5 bases). This CDR3 is 13 amino acids long. From germline, CDR1 is GTSNPN and CDR2 SVGIG (reference sequence). V lost 3 bases and J lost 0, with 8 bases in between. CDR3 DNA: TGTGCCTGGAGCCCGGGACTGAACACTGAAGCTTTCTTT. Protein: CAWSPGLNTEAFF.

This chain connects TRBV23-1 to TRBJ2-1; tentative D call: TRBD1 (5 bases). TRBV23-1 carries the ORF label, with uncertain function. V was clipped by 8 bases and J by 6 bases, with 23 bases between them. This CDR3 spans 16 amino acids. The DNA of the CDR3 is TGCGCCAGCTCCCACGCAGGGTTCGAAGGGTCCAATGAGCAGTTCTTC. Its protein product is CASSHAGFEGSNEQFF.

This clone showed up just a few times. The chain has TRBV9 and TRBJ2-3; D not certain. Germline-derived CDR1 and CDR2 are SGDLS and YYNGEE. CDR3 size: 14 residues. V lost 0 bases, J lost 6 bases, and 11 bases lay in between. CDR3 protein: CASSVGTLGDTQYF. CDR3 DNA: TGTGCCAGCAGCGTAGGGACCCTCGGGGATACGCAGTATTTT.

The rearrangement joins TRBV28 to TRBJ1-2; the match to TRBD1 covers 8 bases. J gave up 3 bases and V 5 bases, and 2 bases lay outside the gene matches. CDR1 is MDHEN and CDR2 is SYDVKM in the germline V gene. The CDR3 loop spans 13 amino acids. As DNA, the CDR3 is TGTGCCAGCAGTCGACAGGGGCACTATGGCTACACCTTC. It yields the protein CASSRQGHYGYTF.